Listed below are T cell receptor beta chains from one sample, sequenced in a study of blood T cell repertoires in COVID-19. Assay used: immunoSEQ multiplex PCR; TCRdb lists only in-frame clones, some missing. This repertoire shows hundreds of thousands of clones, around 88% found once; its top ten account for roughly 14%. Sequencing was performed on peripheral blood. The receptors stem from a woman in her 70s with COVID-19, enrolled during active disease. The CDR3 runs from the conserved cysteine through the conserved F or W. A D gene is named only where the DNA matches it firmly. The size of a clone is reported for some rows only, either as once, few or many, or as a class for expanded clones.

V gene	J gene	D gene	clone size	CDR3 DNA	CDR3 protein
TRBV7-2	TRBJ2-7	TRBD2	-	TGTGCCAGCAGCCCCAGACTAGCGGGGGTTTACTACGAGCAGTACTTC	CASSPRLAGVYYEQYF
TRBV7-9	TRBJ1-1	-	once	TGTGCCAGCACTCCCCCGCCAGGGAACACTGAAGCTTTCTTT	CASTPPPGNTEAFF
TRBV4-2	TRBJ2-7	TRBD2	-	TGTGCCAGCAGTCTTGAGCGGGGGGCCCTCTCCTACGAGCAGTACTTC	CASSLERGALSYEQYF
TRBV9	TRBJ2-5	-	-	TGTGCCAGCAGCATCCGGACGGGGGAGACCCAGTACTTC	CASSIRTGETQYF
TRBV5-6	TRBJ2-1	TRBD2	-	TGTGCCAGCAGCTTGGGTCTAGCGGGCCCATCCTACAATGAGCAGTTCTTC	CASSLGLAGPSYNEQFF
TRBV19	TRBJ2-1	-	-	TGTGCCAGTAGCACCCAGGCAGGGGTGCCCTACAATGAGCAGTTCTTC	CASSTQAGVPYNEQFF
TRBV4-3	TRBJ1-5	-	once	TGCGCCAGCAGCCAAGAGTCCGGAGGGCAGCCCCAGCATTTT	CASSQESGGQPQHF
TRBV4-2	TRBJ2-3	TRBD2	once	TGTGCCAGCAGCCAAGACCCCAGCCGCTTGTCTAGCGGGGGGGACCCACCAGATACGCAGTATTTT	CASSQDPSRLSSGGDPPDTQYF
TRBV6-5	TRBJ1-2	-	-	TGTGCCAGCAGCTACGAACCATCAGGTGGCTACACCTTC	CASSYEPSGGYTF
TRBV5-1	TRBJ2-7	TRBD2	-	TGCGCCAGCAGCTGGACTAGCGGGGGCTACGAGCAGTACTTC	CASSWTSGGYEQYF
TRBV10-3	TRBJ1-3	-	once	TGTGCCATCAGTCCCGGCCTCAGCGGCACCATATATTTT	CAISPGLSGTIYF
TRBV15	TRBJ2-1	-	-	TGTGCCACCAGCCCCCGTCGGTACAATGAGCAGTTCTTC	CATSPRRYNEQFF
TRBV7-2	TRBJ2-2	TRBD1	once	TGTGCCAGCAGAGGGACAGGGAGGGACACCGGGGAGCTGTTTTTT	CASRGTGRDTGELFF
TRBV15	TRBJ2-7	TRBD1	-	TGTGCCACCAGCAGGGGACCGGGACAGGGGCTGTACGAGCAGTACTTC	CATSRGPGQGLYEQYF
TRBV30	TRBJ1-6	-	-	TGTGCCTGGACTCAGGGGAATTCACCCCTCCACTTT	CAWTQGNSPLHF
TRBV19	TRBJ2-7	-	-	TGTGCCAGTAGGGTCTCGGGTTTCTCCTACGAGCAGTACTTC	CASRVSGFSYEQYF
TRBV28	TRBJ2-3	-	-	TGTGCCAGCGGAACAGGATCCCGAGATACGCAGTATTTT	CASGTGSRDTQYF
TRBV30	TRBJ2-7	TRBD1	-	TGTGCCTGGAGTTTTGGACAGGGGTCCTACGAGCAGTACTTC	CAWSFGQGSYEQYF
TRBV10-2	TRBJ2-5	-	once	TGCGCCAGCAGTGGACTAGGCCAAGAGACCCAGTACTTC	CASSGLGQETQYF
TRBV5-6	TRBJ2-7	-	-	TGTGCCAGCAGCTTCCGACAGGCTGAGAGCTCCTACGAGCAGTACTTC	CASSFRQAESSYEQYF
TRBV2	TRBJ2-2	-	-	TGTGCCAGCAGTGAGGAGGGGGCTATCACCGGGGAGCTGTTTTTT	CASSEEGAITGELFF
TRBV27	TRBJ2-7	TRBD2	-	TGTGCCAGCAGTCCGTTCGAGGGCGGGGGTTCCTACGAGCAGTACTTC	CASSPFEGGGSYEQYF
TRBV6-5	TRBJ1-2	TRBD1	-	TGTGCCAGCAGCCTCGACAGGGGGCAAAGCTATGGCTACACCTTC	CASSLDRGQSYGYTF
TRBV2	TRBJ2-1	TRBD2	-	TGTGCCAGCAGTGAAGCGGAACTGATAGCGGGGGAGGGTAATGAGCAGTTCTTC	CASSEAELIAGEGNEQFF
TRBV2	TRBJ2-7	TRBD1	-	TGTGCCAGCAGGGGGACAGGGAGGTACGAGCAGTACTTC	CASRGTGRYEQYF
TRBV27	TRBJ1-6	-	-	TGTGCCAGCAGTTTCTCTTACGACAGGTTTAATTCACCCCTCCACTTT	CASSFSYDRFNSPLHF
TRBV9	TRBJ1-1	TRBD1	-	TGTGCCAGCAGACCTCCGGGACAGGGGGCGAGAGTGGCTGAAGCTTTCTTT	CASRPPGQGARVAEAFF
TRBV5-4	TRBJ2-5	TRBD2	once	TGTGCCAGCAGCCTGTCGTCAGCTAGCGGGGGTGGAGAGACCCAGTACTTC	CASSLSSASGGGETQYF
TRBV20-1	TRBJ1-2	-	-	TGCAGTGCTAGTTTCGTGGGAGAGGCTAACTATGGCTACACCTTC	CSASFVGEANYGYTF
TRBV4-3	TRBJ1-6	-	few	TGCGCCAGCACCACAGTCCGAGGGAGCACTTCACCCCTCCACTTT	CASTTVRGSTSPLHF
TRBV11-2	TRBJ1-1	-	-	TGTGCCAGCAGCTTAGATCTGGCGGGGGGCTTAACGAACACTGAAGCTTTCTTT	CASSLDLAGGLTNTEAFF